A single sample is the source of the 27 T cell receptor beta chains below, sequenced in a study of PD-L1 blockade in urothelial cancer. TCRdb keeps only in-frame clones here, not all; method: immunoSEQ multiplex PCR. The sample carries 70,000 or so clones, less than 90% recorded once. This material consisted of PBMCs, taken around atezolizumab (anti-PD-L1) treatment. These receptors were obtained from a man aged 70-80 years with urothelial cancer.

The rearrangement uses TRBV10-1 and TRBJ2-1, with 9 bases aligning to TRBD2. With 3 bases clipped from V and 5 bases from J, the junction kept 5 bases outside the gene matches. This CDR3 region has 15 residues. Germline V CDR1 and CDR2: WNHNN, SYGVQD (reference sequence). This CDR3 reads CASSEGGRANNEQFF. The CDR3 DNA reads as TGCGCCAGCAGTGAAGGCGGGAGGGCCAACAATGAGCAGTTCTTC.

The V and J genes are TRBV7-9 and TRBJ1-2, with D perhaps TRBD1 (5 bases). V dropped 5 bases and J dropped 7 bases, with 11 bases sitting between them. Germline V gene sequence: CDR1 SEHNR, CDR2 FQNEAQ (reference sequence). The CDR3 spans 12 residues. The CDR3 protein is CASSGGTVGYTF. CDR3 DNA sequence: TGTGCCAGCAGCGGAGGGACGGTTGGCTACACCTTC.

The V and J genes are TRBV19 and TRBJ2-5; 9 positions match TRBD2. CDR1 and CDR2 from the germline V gene are LNHDA and SQIVND (reference sequence). V dropped 1 base and J dropped 3; count of bases not matched to a gene: 12. The CDR3 is made up of 18 amino acids. CDR3 in amino acids: CASSIAGTSLAVEETQYF. The CDR3 region has the DNA TGTGCCAGTAGTATAGCGGGGACTAGCCTAGCGGTAGAAGAGACCCAGTACTTC.

The rearrangement uses TRBV11-3 and TRBJ1-5, with D perhaps matching TRBD1 (5 bases). V gave up 3 bases and J gave up 4 bases, with 7 bases separating them. From germline, CDR1 is SGHNT and CDR2 YENEEA. CDR3 length: 13 residues. The CDR3 sequence is CASSLSGNQPQHF. CDR3 coding DNA: TGTGCCAGCAGCTTGTCAGGGAATCAGCCCCAGCATTTT.

The chain links TRBV29-1 to TRBJ2-3; D ambiguous. Germline CDR1 and CDR2: SQVTM and ANQGSEA. CDR3 length: 13 amino acids. Trimming cost V 2 bases and J 2 bases, with 8 bases left between them. The CDR3 region is CSVEFLVTDTQYF. DNA for the CDR3: TGCAGCGTTGAATTTCTAGTCACAGATACGCAGTATTTT.

V usage is TRBV5-6 and J usage is TRBJ1-5; D is unclear. V was cut by 1 base and J by 3 bases, with 11 bases left in between. Germline CDR1 and CDR2: SGHDT and YYEEEE. The CDR3 covers 15 residues. CDR3 DNA sequence: TGTGCCAGCAGCTTGTGGCGTCGGGTCAATCAGCCCCAGCATTTT. Translating gives CASSLWRRVNQPQHF.

V and J are TRBV11-1 and TRBJ2-7, with 7 nucleotides matching TRBD1. After removal of 6 bases from V and 4 bases from J, the junction contained 12 bases not matched to a gene. Per the germline V gene, CDR1 is SGHAT and CDR2 is FQDESV (reference sequence). This CDR3 is built from 15 residues. Here the CDR3 reads CASSQTGALGYEQYF. CDR3 bases: TGTGCCAGCAGTCAAACAGGGGCGCTGGGATACGAGCAGTACTTC.

This clone occurred once. V gene TRBV5-1 combines with J gene TRBJ2-3; D possibly corresponds to TRBD1 (6 bases). The V gene's germline CDR1 is SGHRS and CDR2 YFSETQ. Trimming removed 3 bases at V and 0 bases at J, with 8 bases between. The CDR3 spans 14 residues. CDR3 sequence (DNA): TGCGCCAGCAGCTCGGGACACAGCACAGATACGCAGTATTTT. Translating gives CASSSGHSTDTQYF.

The chain links TRBV9 to TRBJ2-1, with D tentatively TRBD2 (6 bases). V was trimmed by 0 bases and J by 5 bases, leaving 12 bases between them. Germline lookup yields CDR1 SGDLS and CDR2 YYNGEE. This CDR3 is built from 15 residues. CDR3 in DNA: TGTGCCAGCAGCGTAGGTACTTGGGGGGACAATGAGCAGTTCTTC. Encoded protein: CASSVGTWGDNEQFF.

This chain joins TRBV15 and TRBJ2-3, with TRBD2 identical over 11 bases. The junction had 7 bases not matched to a gene; V was cut back by 4 bases and J by 4 bases. CDR1 is LNHNV, CDR2 YYDKDF, per germline (reference sequence). This CDR3 region has 16 residues. The CDR3 loop is CATSTQLAGDPDTQYF. DNA for the CDR3: TGTGCCACCAGCACCCAACTAGCGGGAGATCCAGATACGCAGTATTTT.

The V call is TRBV5-4, the J call TRBJ2-5; TRBD2 matches at 9 bases. Germline V gene lookup returns CDR1 SGHNT and CDR2 YYREEE (reference sequence). With V trimmed by 1 base and J by 5 bases, 15 bases remained unmatched. There are 18 residues in the CDR3. CDR3 sequence reads: CASSLWELAGVRGETQYF. The CDR3 DNA follows: TGTGCCAGCAGCTTGTGGGAGTTAGCGGGAGTAAGGGGGGAGACCCAGTACTTC. The full variable domain, completed using reference TRBV5-4 and TRBJ2-5, is ETGVTQSPTHLIKTRGQQVTLRCSSQSGHNTVSWYQQALGQGPQFIFQYYREEENGRGNFPPRFSGLQFPNYSSELNVNALELDDSALYLCASSLWELAGVRGETQYFGPGTRLLVL.

This clone showed up just a few times. The CDR3 nucleotides are TGTGCCAGCAGAGGACAGGGGGCAACCGGGGAGCTGTTTTTT. It translates to CASRGQGATGELFF. The genes are TRBV28 and TRBJ2-2; 11 nucleotides agree with TRBD1. Trimming cost V 6 bases and J 5 bases; bases outside gene matches: 2. CDR1 is MDHEN and CDR2 is SYDVKM in the germline V gene. CDR3 length: 14 residues. Together with reference TRBV28 and TRBJ2-2, the CDR3 gives the full variable domain: DVKVTQSSRYLVKRTGEKVFLECVQDMDHENMFWYRQDPGLGLRLIYFSYDVKMKEKGDIPEGYSVSREKKERFSLILESASTNQTSMYLCASRGQGATGELFFGEGSRLTVL.

This clone appeared a few times. This chain links TRBV19 with TRBJ2-1, with 8 positions matching TRBD2. The CDR3 runs to 15 residues. Germline trimming cut 6 bases from V and 5 bases from J; bases unmatched to any gene: 9. Germline V gene data show CDR1 as LNHDA and CDR2 as SQIVND (reference sequence). CDR3 nucleotides: TGTGCCAGTAGAAATAGCGGGAACGGCGACAATGAGCAGTTCTTC. Encoded protein: CASRNSGNGDNEQFF. Based on the CDR3 plus reference TRBV19 and TRBJ2-1, the full variable domain is DGGITQSPKYLFRKEGQNVTLSCEQNLNHDAMYWYRQDPGQGLRLIYYSQIVNDFQKGDIAEGYSVSREKKESFPLTVTSAQKNPTAFYLCASRNSGNGDNEQFFGPGTRLTVL.

The chain combines TRBV5-6 with TRBJ2-1; TRBD2 aligns across 12 bases. In germline, CDR1 is SGHDT, CDR2 YYEEEE. This CDR3 contains 16 residues. V dropped 1 base and J dropped 8; count of bases not matched to a gene: 7. DNA for the CDR3: TGTGCCAGCAGCTTGCGACTAGCGGGAGTTAGGGATGAGCAGTTCTTC. It translates to CASSLRLAGVRDEQFF. Using reference TRBV5-6 and TRBJ2-1 for the parts outside the CDR3, the full variable domain is DAGVTQSPTHLIKTRGQQVTLRCSPKSGHDTVSWYQQALGQGPQFIFQYYEEEERQRGNFPDRFSGHQFPNYSSELNVNALLLGDSALYLCASSLRLAGVRDEQFFGPGTRLTVL.

The chain joins TRBV9 to TRBJ2-3; 12 bases align to TRBD2. Germline V gives CDR1 SGDLS, CDR2 YYNGEE. V lost 0 bases and J lost 0; bases outside the gene matches: 11. The CDR3 spans 20 residues. The CDR3 bases are TGTGCCAGCAGCGTAGGCGGTGGGCTAGCGGGAGGGCCTAGCACAGATACGCAGTATTTT. This codes for CASSVGGGLAGGPSTDTQYF.

This clone was observed a single time. V is TRBV10-3 and J is TRBJ2-1; the match to TRBD1 covers 8 bases. With V trimmed by 2 bases and J by 6 bases, 6 bases remained unmatched. The CDR3 contains 15 residues. CDR1 ENHRY and CDR2 SYGVKD come from the germline V gene. The CDR3 reads CAISEAGGAGNEQFF. CDR3 nucleotide sequence: TGTGCCATCAGTGAGGCAGGGGGCGCTGGCAATGAGCAGTTCTTC.

V is TRBV7-9 and J is TRBJ2-7, with a tentative D call TRBD1 (5 bases). The CDR3 runs 15 residues. V was cut by 4 bases and J by 4 bases, with 17 bases left in between. Germline V CDR1 and CDR2: SEHNR, FQNEAQ (reference sequence). CDR3: CASSYLGPSGYEQYF. CDR3 nucleotides: TGTGCCAGCAGCTACCTAGGCCCCTCAGGGTACGAGCAGTACTTC.

This rearrangement joins TRBV27 to TRBJ2-2; 7 nucleotides align to TRBD1. Germline V gives CDR1 MNHEY, CDR2 SMNVEV (reference sequence). J lost 2 bases, V lost 7 bases, and 13 bases had no gene match. The CDR3 length is 17 residues. This CDR3 is CASTTLRDSENTGELFF. The CDR3 nucleotides read TGTGCCAGCACCACCCTCCGGGACAGCGAAAACACCGGGGAGCTGTTTTTT.

The table lists this clone with a count of one. This chain links TRBV14 with TRBJ2-1; TRBD1 might be the D (6 bases). Germline V lookup: CDR1 SGHDN, CDR2 FVKESK. The CDR3 spans 14 residues. Trimming removed 1 base at V and 5 bases at J, with 9 bases between. The CDR3 nucleotides are TGTGCCAGCAGCCAAGGGACAGCGGACAATGAGCAGTTCTTC. As protein: CASSQGTADNEQFF. Complete variable domain (other parts from reference TRBV14 and TRBJ2-1): EAGVTQFPSHSVIEKGQTVTLRCDPISGHDNLYWYRRVMGKEIKFLLHFVKESKQDESGMPNNRFLAERTGGTYSTLKVQPAELEDSGVYFCASSQGTADNEQFFGPGTRLTVL.

V usage is TRBV27 and J usage is TRBJ2-1, with D tentatively TRBD1 (6 bases). This CDR3 has 16 amino acids. Germline lookup yields CDR1 MNHEY and CDR2 SMNVEV (reference sequence). Trimming removed 6 bases from V and 3 bases from J, with 18 bases in between. As DNA, the CDR3 is TGTGCCAGCAGATCTGGGACCCAGGGGTTCTACAATGAGCAGTTCTTC. Its protein is CASRSGTQGFYNEQFF.

This sequence joins TRBV11-2 and TRBJ2-7, with 7 bases lining up with TRBD2. The CDR3 has 15 amino acids. The V segment lost 3 bases and the J segment 3 bases; nucleotides outside the gene matches: 8. Germline V gives CDR1 SGHAT, CDR2 FQNNGV. CDR3 nucleotide sequence: TGTGCCAGCAGCTTTCTAGCGGTCAGCCACTACGAGCAGTACTTC. This gives the protein CASSFLAVSHYEQYF.

The rearrangement links TRBV27 to TRBJ1-5; no definite D call. Germline CDR1 MNHEY, CDR2 SMNVEV (reference sequence). This CDR3 is 11 amino acids long. Trimming left V 2 bases short and J 7 bases short, with 3 bases between. CDR3 region: CASSLRQPQHF. CDR3 coding DNA: TGTGCCAGCAGTTTACGGCAGCCCCAGCATTTT.

The rearrangement joins TRBV6-1 to TRBJ1-2; a weak D match, TRBD1 (6 bases). This CDR3 has 14 residues. The germline V and J ends were trimmed by 9 bases and 5 bases, with 19 bases remaining between them. Germline values: CDR1 MNHNS, CDR2 SASEGT. This CDR3 reads CASTRKGVAYGYTF. The CDR3 DNA sequence: TGTGCCAGTACCCGGAAGGGGGTAGCGTATGGCTACACCTTC.

The gene calls are TRBV28 and TRBJ1-1; D is possibly TRBD1 (5 bases). In germline, CDR1 is MDHEN, CDR2 SYDVKM. The CDR3 consists of 15 residues. V lost 4 bases, J lost 7 bases, and 19 bases lay in between. As DNA, the CDR3 is TGTGCCAGCAGTTCCTACGAGGCAGGGAAGGGTGAAGCTTTCTTT. It encodes CASSSYEAGKGEAFF.

The chain carries TRBV7-9 and TRBJ2-1; the D gene is possibly TRBD2 (6 bases). Germline V lookup: CDR1 SEHNR, CDR2 FQNEAQ (reference sequence). V was pared by 1 base and J by 2 bases, with 9 bases between. The CDR3 length is 15 residues. Here the CDR3 reads CASSLGGGAYNEQFF. The CDR3 coding sequence is TGTGCCAGCAGCTTAGGGGGAGGCGCCTACAATGAGCAGTTCTTC.

V gene TRBV7-3 combines with J gene TRBJ2-3, with 10 positions matching TRBD2. V shed 5 bases, J shed 1 base, and the junction held 3 bases outside the gene matches. This CDR3 contains 15 residues. Germline values: CDR1 SGHTA, CDR2 FQGTGA. As DNA, the CDR3 is TGTGCCAGCAGCCTTGGACTAGCGGGCACAGATACGCAGTATTTT. Translating gives CASSLGLAGTDTQYF.

The chain combines TRBV27 with TRBJ2-7; TRBD1 is a possible D gene (6 bases). V was shortened by 3 bases and J by 2 bases, with 17 bases between the two germline ends. This CDR3 spans 16 amino acids. Germline V gene lookup returns CDR1 MNHEY and CDR2 SMNVEV (reference sequence). This chain's CDR3 is CASSLGLGAGAYEQYF. Written as DNA, the CDR3 is TGTGCCAGCAGTTTGGGGCTGGGGGCGGGTGCCTACGAGCAGTACTTC.